This entry lists 23 T cell receptor beta chains sequenced from one sample in a study of cytomegalovirus exposure and HLA in healthy donors. 13 Jbeta primers and 60 Vbeta primers were used for the PCR. Clones were sequenced by immunoSEQ multiplex PCR, and TCRdb holds only the in-frame ones, with some missing. The sample has some 84,000 clones. The sequenced material came from PBMCs. These receptors were obtained from a man between 50 and 59 years old in good health and CMV-seronegative.

V gene TRBV6-5 combines with J gene TRBJ2-1; 13 nucleotides agree with TRBD2. Germline CDR1 is MNHEY and CDR2 is SVGAGI. The CDR3 is 15 residues long. With 6 bases clipped from V and 8 bases from J, the junction kept 7 bases outside the gene matches. The CDR3 protein is CASRLTSGGAYEQFF. The CDR3 DNA is TGTGCCAGCAGACTAACTAGCGGGGGGGCATATGAGCAGTTCTTC.

V is TRBV5-4 and J is TRBJ1-2; D is ambiguous. The CDR3 length is 11 residues. Germline V gene data show CDR1 as SGHNT and CDR2 as YYREEE (reference sequence). V was trimmed by 2 bases and J by 11 bases, leaving 10 bases between them. The CDR3 sequence is CASSFEATYTF. DNA for the CDR3: TGTGCCAGCAGCTTCGAGGCAACTTACACCTTC.

The rearrangement joins TRBV6-6 to TRBJ2-5; D unresolved. The end of the DNA aligns better with TRBJ2-7, so the J call may be wrong. Germline CDR1 is MNHNY and CDR2 is SVGAGI (reference sequence). CDR3 size: 14 residues. This chain's CDR3 is CASSPPVSSYEQYF. The CDR3 DNA follows: TGTGCCAGCAGTCCCCCGGTGAGCTCCTACGAGCAGTACTTC.

The chain carries TRBV30 and TRBJ1-6; 10 positions agree with TRBD1. CDR1 and CDR2 (germline): GTSNPN, SVGIG (reference sequence). V lost 4 bases and J lost 7; bases outside the gene matches: 7. The CDR3 is 15 amino acids. DNA for the CDR3: TGTGCCTGGATGCGGGGGACAGGGGACAATTCACCCCTCCACTTT. Encoded protein: CAWMRGTGDNSPLHF.

The chain uses TRBV6-5 and TRBJ2-7; D not resolved. Germline V gene sequence: CDR1 MNHEY, CDR2 SVGAGI. The CDR3 is 14 residues long. Trimming shortened V by 1 base and J by 2 bases, and 9 bases separated the two germline ends. The CDR3 DNA reads as TGTGCCAGCAGTTACTATCTGCAGGCCTACGAGCAGTACTTC. Translated: CASSYYLQAYEQYF.

This sequence joins TRBV28 and TRBJ2-7, with 11 positions matching TRBD2. The V gene end was trimmed by 2 bases and the J gene end by 1 base; junction bases not matched to a gene: 13. There are 19 residues in the CDR3. Germline V gene data show CDR1 as MDHEN and CDR2 as SYDVKM. CDR3 residues: CASSLRTAFRLAGSYEQYF. CDR3 DNA sequence: TGTGCCAGCAGTTTAAGGACCGCCTTCCGACTAGCGGGGTCCTACGAGCAGTACTTC.

The chain carries TRBV12-5 and TRBJ2-7; 7 bases fit TRBD2. CDR1 is LGHNT and CDR2 is FRNRAP in the germline V gene. The CDR3 spans 12 residues. V shed 7 bases, J shed 5 bases, and the junction held 5 bases outside the gene matches. In DNA form, the CDR3 reads TGTGCTAGTGCAATCGGGGGGAACGAGCAGTACTTC. Translated, it gives CASAIGGNEQYF. Complete variable domain (other parts from reference TRBV12-5 and TRBJ2-7): DARVTQTPRHKVTEMGQEVTMRCQPILGHNTVFWYRQTMMQGLELLAYFRNRAPLDDSGMPKDRFSAEMPDATLATLKIQPSEPRDSAVYFCASAIGGNEQYFGPGTRLTVT.

V is TRBV11-1 and J is TRBJ1-2; D is uncertain. The ends were cut back, 2 bases at V and 8 bases at J, with 12 bases in the middle. CDR1 SGHAT and CDR2 FQDESV come from the germline V gene (reference sequence). The CDR3 is 13 amino acids. As DNA, the CDR3 is TGTGCCAGCAGCTTACCCGGGGTGAAGGGCTACACCTTC. Amino acids: CASSLPGVKGYTF. Full variable domain (rest looked up from reference TRBV11-1 and TRBJ1-2): EAEVAQSPRYKITEKSQAVAFWCDPISGHATLYWYRQILGQGPELLVQFQDESVVDDSQLPKDRFSAERLKGVDSTLKIQPAELGDSAMYLCASSLPGVKGYTFGSGTRLTVV.

V usage is TRBV28 and J usage is TRBJ2-5, with 9 nucleotides matching TRBD2. V dropped 1 base and J dropped 0; count of bases not matched to a gene: 12. The CDR3 is 19 residues long. Germline-derived CDR1 and CDR2 are MDHEN and SYDVKM. CDR3 in amino acids: CASSLSAGGPRLNQETQYF. The CDR3 nucleotides read TGTGCCAGCAGTTTATCAGCGGGGGGACCCCGATTAAACCAAGAGACCCAGTACTTC.

The chain is built from TRBV5-4 and TRBJ2-7; maybe TRBD1 (7 bases). The CDR3 consists of 12 residues. From germline, CDR1 is SGHNT and CDR2 YYREEE (reference sequence). Trimming took off 4 bases at V and 6 bases at J, with 11 bases between the two ends. In nucleotides, the CDR3 is TGTGCCAGCAGCATCCAGGGGGGCGAGCAGTACTTC. Translation gives CASSIQGGEQYF.

This chain joins TRBV5-1 and TRBJ1-4; possibly TRBD1 for D (6 bases). This CDR3 has 15 residues. Deletions cut 6 bases from V and 7 bases from J, with 19 bases between. Germline V gives CDR1 SGHRS, CDR2 YFSETQ. The CDR3 DNA reads as TGCGCCAGCACCCCGAGGGGGGGACTTGTTGAAAAACTGTTTTTT. It translates to CASTPRGGLVEKLFF.

The genes are TRBV14 and TRBJ1-5; D call uncertain. Germline V CDR1 and CDR2: SGHDN, FVKESK. Between the trimmed V and J ends, which lost 6 bases and 4 bases, there was a span of 13 bases. The CDR3 runs 14 residues. The CDR3 coding sequence is TGTGCCAGCAGTCTATCCTCGGGAAATCAGCCCCAGCATTTT. Translation gives CASSLSSGNQPQHF.

About this clone: Other DNA sequences in this sample translate to the same CDR3. V usage is TRBV5-1 and J usage is TRBJ2-1; 9 nucleotides line up with TRBD1. CDR3 length: 14 amino acids. CDR1 and CDR2 (germline): SGHRS, YFSETQ. The junction had 3 bases not matched to a gene; V was cut back by 4 bases and J by 4 bases. CDR3 DNA: TGCGCCAGCAGCCCGGGACAGGGTTACAATGAGCAGTTCTTC. Translation: CASSPGQGYNEQFF.

This chain joins TRBV2 and TRBJ1-5; D uncertain. Trimming removed 6 bases from V and 0 bases from J, with 9 bases in between. The V gene's germline CDR1 is SNHLY and CDR2 FYNNEI. The CDR3 spans 14 residues. The CDR3 reads CASRQLYSNQPQHF. CDR3 DNA: TGTGCCAGCAGACAGCTTTATAGCAATCAGCCCCAGCATTTT.

The rearrangement joins TRBV7-2 to TRBJ1-3, with a tentative D call TRBD1 (6 bases). This CDR3 region has 14 residues. In germline, CDR1 is SGHTA, CDR2 FQGNSA. V was pared by 2 bases and J by 4 bases, with 9 bases between. The DNA for the CDR3 is TGTGCCAGCAGCTTAAGGGGGACCGGAAACACCATATATTTT. Protein sequence: CASSLRGTGNTIYF.

V gene TRBV7-3 combines with J gene TRBJ2-5; D gene uncertain. Germline V CDR1 and CDR2: SGHTA, FQGTGA. This CDR3 has 13 residues. Trimming left V 0 bases short and J 5 bases short, with 7 bases between. CDR3 protein: CASSLTLSETQYF. Here the CDR3 DNA reads TGTGCCAGCAGCTTAACGTTATCGGAGACCCAGTACTTC.

The J gene is TRBJ1-3, the V gene TRBV4-1; D perhaps matches TRBD1 (6 bases). V dropped 4 bases and J dropped 0 bases, with 16 bases sitting between them. The CDR3 extends over 17 amino acids. The germline CDR1 and CDR2 sequences are MGHRA and YSYEKL. The DNA for the CDR3 is TGCGCCAGCAGCCTAGGGGGGGCGGGGAGCTCTGGAAACACCATATATTTT. Protein sequence: CASSLGGAGSSGNTIYF.

V is TRBV30 and J is TRBJ1-2, with D possibly matching TRBD1 (5 bases). This CDR3 is 12 amino acids long. V lost 0 bases, J lost 7 bases, and 9 bases lay in between. Germline CDR1 reads GTSNPN; CDR2 reads SVGIG (reference sequence). CDR3 loop: CAWSVRGVGYTF. The DNA for the CDR3 is TGTGCCTGGAGTGTACGGGGGGTTGGCTACACCTTC.

The chain employs TRBV9 and TRBJ1-2; 12 bases fit TRBD1. There are 18 residues in the CDR3. J gave up 1 base and V 4 bases, and 11 bases lay outside the gene matches. Per the germline V gene, CDR1 is SGDLS and CDR2 is YYNGEE. The CDR3 sequence is CASSPTGTGGIFNYGYTF. CDR3 sequence (DNA): TGTGCCAGCAGCCCCACCGGGACAGGGGGCATTTTTAACTATGGCTACACCTTC.

This chain joins TRBV4-2 and TRBJ1-3; 8 bases line up with TRBD1. The germline CDR1 and CDR2 sequences are LGHNA and YNFKEQ. This CDR3 contains 16 residues. The J segment lost 8 bases and the V segment lost 4 bases, leaving 13 bases of the junction unmatched. The CDR3 spells CASSPRAAGGRDTIYF. For the CDR3, the DNA is TGTGCCAGCAGCCCTCGGGCGGCAGGGGGCCGGGACACCATATATTTT.

The chain combines TRBV6-1 with TRBJ1-1; D might be TRBD1 (6 bases). Germline CDR1 and CDR2: MNHNS and SASEGT. The CDR3 is 15 amino acids. V was shortened by 5 bases and J by 7 bases, with 20 bases between the two germline ends. Written as DNA, the CDR3 is TGTGCCAGCAGTCATACAGGGTCCCCTGTTGTTGAAGCTTTCTTT. Amino acid sequence: CASSHTGSPVVEAFF.

The chain is built from TRBV6-5 and TRBJ1-6; no definite D call. The germline V and J ends were trimmed by 0 bases and 8 bases, with 14 bases remaining between them. Germline V gene data show CDR1 as MNHEY and CDR2 as SVGAGI. This CDR3 has 16 amino acids. DNA for the CDR3: TGTGCCAGCAGTTACTCGATGGAACCCCGGGATTCACCCCTCCACTTT. Its translation is CASSYSMEPRDSPLHF.

The chain carries TRBV9 and TRBJ2-3; 8 bases are a match to TRBD2. V trimming: 0 bases; J trimming: 9 bases; junction bases outside the gene matches: 3. The germline V gene encodes CDR1 SGDLS and CDR2 YYNGEE. This CDR3 contains 13 residues. The CDR3 loop reads CASSVVQRGTQYF. CDR3 coding DNA: TGTGCCAGCAGCGTAGTACAGCGGGGGACGCAGTATTTT.